This T cell receptor (beta chain) was captured by sequencing in a study of CD8+ T cells in alopecia areata. Sequencing used cDNA as its template, made by extracting RNA and reverse transcribing it. Sequencing used immunoSEQ multiplex PCR; TCRdb keeps in-frame clones, though not all of them. The repertoire holds about 140,000 clones, with roughly four fifths as singletons. Treatment reported: oral pan-JAK inhibitor, 5-10 mg twice daily. This clone was picked up one time. The sample here was CD8+ T cells sorted from blood, taken at week 4, from a patient treated with tofacitinib. The receptor's source is a human donor with alopecia areata.

CDR3 residues: CASSQAVAGVLDEQYF. In DNA, the CDR3 is TGCGCCAGCAGCCAAGCGGTAGCGGGGGTGTTGGACGAGCAGTACTTC. The chain uses TRBV4-3 and TRBJ2-7, with 9 bases identical to TRBD2. V dropped 1 base and J dropped 5; count of bases not matched to a gene: 9. CDR1 and CDR2 from the germline V gene are LGHNA and YSLEER. This CDR3 is 16 amino acids long.